The 3 T cell receptor beta chains in this list originate from one sample, sequenced in a study of long-term antiretroviral therapy in people with HIV. At the survey level, the v3.0 immunoSEQ assay was run. Method: immunoSEQ multiplex PCR; TCRdb's copy keeps in-frame clones and lacks some. The table lists 15,000 to 20,000 clones, 75% to 85% of them singletons. The source material was unsorted PBMCs, sampled at the start of antiretroviral therapy, before treatment. The receptors were sampled from a man aged 18 to 29 with HIV.

The gene calls are TRBV28 and TRBJ2-3; D is perhaps TRBD2 (6 bases). Between the trimmed V and J ends, which lost 8 bases and 2 bases, there was a span of 14 bases. The CDR3 is made up of 14 amino acids. Germline lookup yields CDR1 MDHEN and CDR2 SYDVKM. The CDR3: CASSTRGNTDTQYF. In DNA form, the CDR3 reads TGTGCCAGCTCCACCCGGGGGAACACAGATACGCAGTATTTT.

V gene TRBV5-6 combines with J gene TRBJ2-7, with TRBD2 matching 10 bases. The CDR3 contains 15 residues. J lost 2 bases, V lost 4 bases, and 6 bases had no gene match. Germline CDR1 SGHDT, CDR2 YYEEEE. As DNA, the CDR3 is TGTGCCAGCAGCATCATAGCGGGAGGACCCTACGAGCAGTACTTC. This translates into CASSIIAGGPYEQYF.

This clone was observed a handful of times. Other DNA sequences from this sample encode an identical CDR3 as well. The genes are TRBV19 and TRBJ1-5; D is unclear. Trimming stripped 3 bases from V and 2 bases from J, with 11 bases between. Germline-derived CDR1 and CDR2 are LNHDA and SQIVND (reference sequence). This CDR3 contains 15 residues. CDR3: CASSIGLRGNQPQHF. The CDR3 bases are TGTGCCAGTAGTATCGGGCTTAGGGGCAATCAGCCCCAGCATTTT.